The 21 T cell receptor beta chains in this list originate from one sample, sequenced in a study of shared clonotypes between healthy human individuals. Sequenced by immunoSEQ multiplex PCR; TCRdb stores in-frame clones only, minus some. The sample holds about 1.1 million clones, 77% seen once. The sample consisted of memory CD4+ T cells from PBMCs. Subset: CD45RA-negative fraction. The receptor source for this set is a man younger than 35 in good health. Some clones in this sample may be carry-over from other donors' samples.

This clone came up a few times. The chain carries TRBV5-1 and TRBJ2-1; D remains ambiguous. The CDR3 spans 12 residues. Trimming shortened V by 2 bases and J by 7 bases, and 7 bases separated the two germline ends. Germline CDR1 reads SGHRS; CDR2 reads YFSETQ. The CDR3 DNA is TGCGCCAGCAGCTTCCAGCAGAATGAGCAGTTCTTC. It translates to CASSFQQNEQFF.

The chain carries TRBV28 and TRBJ2-1, with D uncertain. V gave up 3 bases and J gave up 5 bases, with 11 bases separating them. The CDR3 is 14 amino acids. The germline gives CDR1 MDHEN, CDR2 SYDVKM. The CDR3 region has the DNA TGTGCCAGCAGTTTGTCGAGCCGTAACAATGAGCAGTTCTTC. Translating gives CASSLSSRNNEQFF.

This rearrangement joins TRBV7-3 to TRBJ2-2, with D possibly TRBD2 on 6 matching bases. From germline, CDR1 is SGHTA and CDR2 FQGTGA. The CDR3 has 18 amino acids. V was clipped by 2 bases and J by 5 bases, with 21 bases between them. CDR3 DNA sequence: TGTGCCAGCAGCTTAGGCCCGGGACTGCTCTCTGGGACCGGGGAGCTGTTTTTT. The encoded protein is CASSLGPGLLSGTGELFF.

The gene calls are TRBV7-6 and TRBJ1-1; D is uncertain. V dropped 5 bases and J dropped 0 bases, with 10 bases sitting between them. Per germline, CDR1 SGHVS and CDR2 FNYEAQ. The CDR3 extends over 14 amino acids. The CDR3 DNA reads as TGTGCCAGCAGCCCTCAACCAGTGAACACTGAAGCTTTCTTT. Translation gives CASSPQPVNTEAFF. The full variable domain, rest sourced from reference TRBV7-6 and TRBJ1-1, is GAGVSQSPRYKVTKRGQDVALRCDPISGHVSLYWYRQALGQGPEFLTYFNYEAQQDKSGLPNDRFSAERPEGSISTLTIQRTEQRDSAMYRCASSPQPVNTEAFFGQGTRLTVV.

This clone was observed once. This sequence joins TRBV29-1 and TRBJ2-5; D is perhaps TRBD2 (6 bases). The J call is in doubt because the DNA end fits TRBJ2-7 better. Germline values: CDR1 SQVTM, CDR2 ANQGSEA. The CDR3 is 16 residues long. The DNA for the CDR3 is TGCAGCGTTGTGAAATTTCGGCGGGAAAGATCCTACGAGCAGTACTTC. Encoded protein: CSVVKFRRERSYEQYF.

The V call is TRBV19, the J call TRBJ2-5; no definite D call. This CDR3 contains 11 residues. The V end lost 5 bases, the J end lost 6 bases, and 7 bases lay between the germline ends. Germline CDR1 reads LNHDA; CDR2 reads SQIVND (reference sequence). CDR3 loop: CASSVGQTQYF. The CDR3 DNA follows: TGTGCCAGTAGTGTTGGGCAGACCCAGTACTTC.

The chain recombines TRBV19 with TRBJ1-1, with TRBD1 matching 8 bases. Germline CDR1 is LNHDA and CDR2 is SQIVND (reference sequence). V lost 6 bases to trimming and J lost 7 bases; unmatched junction nucleotides: 4. The CDR3 covers 12 residues. CDR3 nucleotide sequence: TGTGCCAGTAGCGACAGGGGAGTTGAAGCTTTCTTT. Its translation: CASSDRGVEAFF.

The chain is built from TRBV7-2 and TRBJ2-3, with 11 bases lining up with TRBD2. The germline CDR1 and CDR2 sequences are SGHTA and FQGNSA. With 5 bases clipped from V and 9 bases from J, the junction kept 13 bases outside the gene matches. This CDR3 has 16 amino acids. The CDR3 sequence: CASSAALAGGRSTQYF. The DNA for the CDR3 is TGTGCCAGCAGCGCAGCCCTAGCGGGAGGCCGATCGACGCAGTATTTT.

The V and J genes are TRBV7-3 and TRBJ1-2, with D unclear. Germline V gene data show CDR1 as SGHTA and CDR2 as FQGTGA. V was pared by 0 bases and J by 0 bases, with 8 bases between. The CDR3 sequence is 15 residues long. The CDR3 DNA reads TGTGCCAGCAGCTTAACGGGAGAGCCTAACTATGGCTACACCTTC. This gives the protein CASSLTGEPNYGYTF. The entire variable domain, with the rest obtained from reference TRBV7-3 and TRBJ1-2, is as follows: GAGVSQTPSNKVTEKGKYVELRCDPISGHTALYWYRQSLGQGPEFLIYFQGTGAADDSGLPNDRFFAVRPEGSVSTLKIQRTERGDSAVYLCASSLTGEPNYGYTFGSGTRLTVV.

The chain couples TRBV11-3 to TRBJ1-1; D gene ambiguous. The CDR3 is made up of 15 amino acids. Germline loops: CDR1 SGHNT, CDR2 YENEEA. Trimming removed 1 base from V and 6 bases from J, with 15 bases in between. CDR3 in amino acids: CASSLVRLGRAEAFF. CDR3 DNA sequence: TGTGCCAGCAGCTTAGTAAGGTTGGGGAGGGCTGAAGCTTTCTTT.

The CDR3: CASSLGAGGGGTEAFF. CDR3 sequence (DNA): TGCGCCAGCAGCTTGGGGGCAGGGGGCGGAGGCACTGAAGCTTTCTTT. The chain combines TRBV5-1 with TRBJ1-1; 8 bases agree with TRBD1. This CDR3 spans 16 amino acids. Losses at the gene ends were 0 bases for V and 4 bases for J; bases not matched to a gene: 8. Per germline, CDR1 SGHRS and CDR2 YFSETQ. Full variable domain (remainder filled in from reference TRBV5-1 and TRBJ1-1): KAGVTQTPRYLIKTRGQQVTLSCSPISGHRSVSWYQQTPGQGLQFLFEYFSETQRNKGNFPGRFSGRQFSNSRSEMNVSTLELGDSALYLCASSLGAGGGGTEAFFGQGTRLTVV.

The chain is built from TRBV7-9 and TRBJ1-2; D gene ambiguous. CDR3 length: 15 residues. Germline CDR1 and CDR2: SEHNR and FQNEAQ (reference sequence). Trimming took off 5 bases at V and 0 bases at J, with 13 bases between the two ends. Here the CDR3 reads CASSLFTGTNYGYTF. CDR3 in DNA: TGTGCCAGCAGCCTTTTCACGGGGACTAACTATGGCTACACCTTC.

Details on this clone: Other DNA sequences of this sample code for an identical CDR3. The rearrangement uses TRBV2 and TRBJ1-2; 7 bases fit TRBD1. The J segment lost 2 bases and the V segment lost 6 bases, leaving 3 bases of the junction unmatched. This CDR3 has 13 residues. Germline lookup yields CDR1 SNHLY and CDR2 FYNNEI. CDR3 loop: CASRRDSNYGYTF. The CDR3 bases are TGTGCCAGCAGGCGGGACAGCAACTATGGCTACACCTTC.

The chain uses TRBV4-3 and TRBJ1-1; D ambiguous. The germline V gene has CDR1 LGHNA and CDR2 YSLEER. This CDR3 has 15 residues. V shed 4 bases and J shed 3 bases, with 15 bases lying between them. The CDR3: CASSREGFSDTEAFF. The CDR3 DNA is TGCGCCAGCAGCCGAGAAGGGTTTTCGGACACTGAAGCTTTCTTT.

This chain uses TRBV10-3 with TRBJ2-1; 9 bases match TRBD2. J lost 9 bases, V lost 4 bases, and 10 bases had no gene match. The CDR3 has 15 amino acids. CDR1 and CDR2 (germline): ENHRY, SYGVKD. The CDR3 nucleotides are TGTGCCATCAGTGCGGGACTAGCAATATTCGGTGAGCAGTTCTTC. It translates to CAISAGLAIFGEQFF.

The chain is built from TRBV2 and TRBJ2-3; D remains unclear. The CDR3 sequence is 15 residues long. From germline, CDR1 is SNHLY and CDR2 FYNNEI. Trimming removed 5 bases from V and 0 bases from J, with 12 bases in between. DNA for the CDR3: TGTGCCAGCAGTAACCTCCAGGAAAGCACAGATACGCAGTATTTT. Translated, it gives CASSNLQESTDTQYF.

The V gene is TRBV4-1, the J gene TRBJ2-5, with 14 bases that match TRBD2. The J segment lost 5 bases and the V segment lost 4 bases, leaving 6 bases of the junction unmatched. The germline V gene encodes CDR1 MGHRA and CDR2 YSYEKL. CDR3 size: 16 residues. CDR3 protein: CASSPGTSGSWETQYF. CDR3 DNA sequence: TGCGCCAGCAGCCCTGGGACTAGCGGGAGTTGGGAGACCCAGTACTTC.

This chain connects TRBV5-1 to TRBJ1-1; D is possibly TRBD1 (5 bases). Germline V gene sequence: CDR1 SGHRS, CDR2 YFSETQ. The CDR3 length is 15 residues. The V and J ends lost 3 bases and 4 bases respectively, with 16 bases between them. DNA for the CDR3: TGCGCCAGCAGCTCCGACAGACCCTCGGGCACTGAAGCTTTCTTT. Encoded protein: CASSSDRPSGTEAFF.

The chain is built from TRBV7-9 and TRBJ2-1, with D unresolved. This CDR3 is 11 amino acids long. Trimming took 4 bases from V and 10 from J, leaving 8 bases between them. Germline assignment: CDR1 SEHNR and CDR2 FQNEAQ (reference sequence). This CDR3 is CASSSVKEQFF. The CDR3 coding sequence is TGTGCCAGCAGCTCCGTCAAGGAGCAGTTCTTC.

CDR3 in amino acids: CASMRESYNEQFF. The CDR3 DNA is TGTGCCAGCATGCGGGAGAGCTACAATGAGCAGTTCTTC. The chain is built from TRBV2 and TRBJ2-1; 7 nucleotides match TRBD2. The trim removed 7 bases at V and 3 bases at J, leaving 3 bases unmatched. The CDR3 spans 13 residues. Germline-derived CDR1 and CDR2 are SNHLY and FYNNEI.

The chain uses TRBV10-3 and TRBJ1-2; TRBD1 aligns across 9 bases. V lost 3 bases to trimming and J lost 4 bases; unmatched junction nucleotides: 18. The CDR3 covers 19 residues. The germline CDR1 and CDR2 sequences are ENHRY and SYGVKD. The CDR3 nucleotides are TGTGCCATCAGTGAATCCCTGGGGACAGGGTACAGTCGTCTCTATGGCTACACCTTC. Translation: CAISESLGTGYSRLYGYTF.